This TCR beta chain was captured by sequencing in a study of T cells after yellow fever vaccination. Per germline, CDR1 SNHLY and CDR2 FYNNEI. This CDR3 has 16 amino acids. Unmatched junction bases numbered 5, after V lost 7 bases and J lost 0 bases. MiXCR was run by TCRdb on the 5' RACE reads, yielding one entry per CDR3 protein. Of fewer than 450,000 distinct CDR3 sequences detected, around 8.1% appear once; the ten largest clones hold 17%. Specimen: PBMCs, collected about 49 days after the first yellow fever vaccination. The V and J genes are TRBV2 and TRBJ2-1; 11 bases agree with TRBD2. This TCR derives from a man aged 18 to 30 who received the YFV17D yellow fever vaccine. The CDR3 nucleotides are TGTGCCAGCATTATAGCGGGGGGGAGCTCCTACAATGAGCAGTTCTTC. It specifies CASIIAGGSSYNEQFF.